This T cell receptor (beta chain) was identified during a study of CD8+ T cells in alopecia areata. Study-wide results and limits: The presence of one nonresponder keeps the tie between baseline CD8+ expansion and response uncertain. Alopecia totalis/universalis scalp especially showed more expanded CD8+ clones than normal scalp.

The treatment: oral pan-JAK inhibitor, 5-10 mg twice daily. Sorting of PBMCs yielded the CD4+ and CD8+ T cells. The V gene's germline CDR1 is LNHDA and CDR2 SQIVND (reference sequence). V dropped 5 bases and J dropped 2; count of bases not matched to a gene: 5. This CDR3 region has 14 residues. This clone was seen a few times. Antigen: not known. Extracted RNA was reverse transcribed into cDNA, the sequencing template. Sequenced by immunoSEQ multiplex PCR; TCRdb stores in-frame clones only, minus some. In the table there are about 64,000 clones, 46% of which are singletons. The chain carries TRBV19 and TRBJ2-7, with 8 bases identical to TRBD1. The input for sequencing was CD8+ T cells sorted from blood, taken at roughly week 36, from a patient treated with tofacitinib. This sequence was found in a human donor with alopecia areata. In nucleotides, the CDR3 is TGTGCCAGTAGTCCCGGGACAGGCGCCTACGAGCAGTACTTC. It encodes CASSPGTGAYEQYF.